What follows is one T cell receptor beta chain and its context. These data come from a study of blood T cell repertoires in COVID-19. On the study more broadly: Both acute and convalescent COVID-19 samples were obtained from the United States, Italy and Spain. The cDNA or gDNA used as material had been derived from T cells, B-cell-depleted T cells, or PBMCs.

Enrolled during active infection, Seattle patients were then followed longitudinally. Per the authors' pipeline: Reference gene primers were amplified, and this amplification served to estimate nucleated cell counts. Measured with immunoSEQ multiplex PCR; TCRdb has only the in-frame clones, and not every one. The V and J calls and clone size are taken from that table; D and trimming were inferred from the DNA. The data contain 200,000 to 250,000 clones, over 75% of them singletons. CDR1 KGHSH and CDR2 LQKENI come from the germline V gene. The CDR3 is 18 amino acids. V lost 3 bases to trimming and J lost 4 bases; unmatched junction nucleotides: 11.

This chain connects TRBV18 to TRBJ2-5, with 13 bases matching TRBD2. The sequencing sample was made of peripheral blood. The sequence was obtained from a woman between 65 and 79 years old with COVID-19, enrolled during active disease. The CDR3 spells CASSPTLLAGGPGETQYF. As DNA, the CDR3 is TGTGCCAGCTCACCTACCTTACTAGCGGGGGGGCCCGGAGAGACCCAGTACTTC.